This T cell receptor (beta chain) emerged from a study of cytomegalovirus exposure and HLA in healthy donors. Germline CDR1 MNHNY, CDR2 SVGAGI (reference sequence). This CDR3 is 12 amino acids long. The PCR made use of 60 Vbeta and 13 Jbeta primers. Sequenced by immunoSEQ multiplex PCR; TCRdb stores in-frame clones only, minus some. In the table there are almost 200,000 clones, around 79% of which are singletons. This clone was found a few times. The sequence derives from a male donor in good health and CMV-seropositive. V usage is TRBV6-6 and J usage is TRBJ2-5; D might be TRBD1 (5 bases). The J call could be wrong; TRBJ2-7 is a better fit for the DNA end. What was sequenced was PBMCs. This CDR3 is CASSLDSYEQYF. The CDR3 DNA sequence: TGTGCCAGCAGTTTAGACAGTTACGAGCAGTACTTC.